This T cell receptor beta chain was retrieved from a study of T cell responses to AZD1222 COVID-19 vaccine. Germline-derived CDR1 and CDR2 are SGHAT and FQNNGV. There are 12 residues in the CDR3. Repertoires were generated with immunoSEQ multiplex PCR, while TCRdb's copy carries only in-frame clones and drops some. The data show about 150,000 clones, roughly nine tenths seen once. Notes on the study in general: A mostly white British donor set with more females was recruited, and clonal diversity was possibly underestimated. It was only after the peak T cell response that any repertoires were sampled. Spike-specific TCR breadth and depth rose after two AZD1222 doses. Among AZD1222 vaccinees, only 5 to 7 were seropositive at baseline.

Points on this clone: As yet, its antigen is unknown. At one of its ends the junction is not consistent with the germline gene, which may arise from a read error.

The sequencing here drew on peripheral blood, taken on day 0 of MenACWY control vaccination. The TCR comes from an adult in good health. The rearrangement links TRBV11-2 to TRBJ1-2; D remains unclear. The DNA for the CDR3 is TGTGCCAGCAGCGTAGAGAACTATGGCTACACCTTC. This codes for CASSVENYGYTF.